This T cell receptor delta chain is from a study of Vδ1+ human thymocytes. About this clone itself: No antigen is known for it.

Alphabeta T cells were depleted, then CD3+ Vdelta1+ Vdelta2- thymocytes were FACS-sorted. Sequences come from RNA converted to cDNA by reverse transcription. Multiplex PCR used pooled V-gene forward primers and a constant-region reverse primer to amplify CDR3s. TCRdb reanalysed the multiplex PCR reads with CATT. The profile shows more than 50,000 delta-chain clones, more than 15% of them singletons. CDR3 length: 17 amino acids. V lost 4 bases to trimming and J lost 0 bases, with 18 bases between them. The V gene's germline CDR1 is TSWWSYY and CDR2 QGS. Study-wide points: Unlike peripheral blood Vdelta1+ controls, thymic delta-chain sequences included 15% to 25% Vdelta2 and few Vdelta3. Thymic TRG and TRD repertoires appeared highly polyclonal. Bulk repertoire data may be misinterpreted because of unexpected Vdelta2 sequences.

Sequenced: Vdelta1+ gamma-delta thymocytes from the thymus. The subset here: FACS-sorted CD3+ TCRalphabeta- TCRVdelta1+ TCRVdelta2- thymocytes. The receptor's source is a boy in the first two years of life who had congenital heart surgery. The rearrangement links TRDV1 to TRDJ1; D perhaps matches TRDD1 (5 bases). The CDR3 bases are TGTGCTCTTGGGGGGCCCATCATAGTGGCGTACACCGATAAACTCATCTTT. Its translation: CALGGPIIVAYTDKLIF.